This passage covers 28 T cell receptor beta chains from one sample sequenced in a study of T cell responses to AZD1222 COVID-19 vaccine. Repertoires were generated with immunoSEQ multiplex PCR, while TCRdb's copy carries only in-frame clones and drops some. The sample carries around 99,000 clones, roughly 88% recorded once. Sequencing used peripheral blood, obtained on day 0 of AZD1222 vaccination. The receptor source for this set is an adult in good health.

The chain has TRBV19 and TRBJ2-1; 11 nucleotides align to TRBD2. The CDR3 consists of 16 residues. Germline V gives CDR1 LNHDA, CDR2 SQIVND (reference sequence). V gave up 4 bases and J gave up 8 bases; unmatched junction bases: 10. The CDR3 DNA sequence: TGTGCCAGTAGTAGGGCTAGCGGGAGGTCCGGTCATGAGCAGTTCTTC. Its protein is CASSRASGRSGHEQFF.

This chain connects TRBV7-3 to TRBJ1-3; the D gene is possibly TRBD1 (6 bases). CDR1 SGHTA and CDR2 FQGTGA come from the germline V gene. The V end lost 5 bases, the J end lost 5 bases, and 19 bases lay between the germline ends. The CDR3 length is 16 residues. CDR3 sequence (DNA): TGTGCCAGCAGCCCAAACAGGGTATCGTGGAGAAACACCATATATTTT. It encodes CASSPNRVSWRNTIYF.

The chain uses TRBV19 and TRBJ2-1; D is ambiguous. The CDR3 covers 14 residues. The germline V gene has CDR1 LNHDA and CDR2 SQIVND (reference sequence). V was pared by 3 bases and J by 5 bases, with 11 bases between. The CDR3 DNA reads TGTGCCAGTAGTATGGGTGGGATAGACAATGAGCAGTTCTTC. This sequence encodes CASSMGGIDNEQFF.

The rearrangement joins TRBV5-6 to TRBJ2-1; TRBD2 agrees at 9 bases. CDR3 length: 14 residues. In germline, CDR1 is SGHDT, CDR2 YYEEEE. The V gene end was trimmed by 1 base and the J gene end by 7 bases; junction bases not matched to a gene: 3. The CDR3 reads CASSLFLAGNEQFF. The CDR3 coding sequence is TGTGCCAGCAGCTTGTTCCTAGCGGGGAATGAGCAGTTCTTC.

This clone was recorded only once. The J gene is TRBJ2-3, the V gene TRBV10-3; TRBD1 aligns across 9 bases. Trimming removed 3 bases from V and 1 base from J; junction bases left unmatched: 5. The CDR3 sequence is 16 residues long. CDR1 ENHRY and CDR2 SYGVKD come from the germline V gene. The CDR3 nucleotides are TGTGCCATCAGTGATAGGGGACAGGGACGCACAGATACGCAGTATTTT. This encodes CAISDRGQGRTDTQYF.

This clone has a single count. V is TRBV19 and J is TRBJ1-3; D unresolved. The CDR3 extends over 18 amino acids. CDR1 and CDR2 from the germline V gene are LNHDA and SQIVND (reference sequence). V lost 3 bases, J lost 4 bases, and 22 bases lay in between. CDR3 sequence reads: CASSIGKGREKPGNTIYF. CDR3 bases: TGTGCCAGTAGTATCGGTAAAGGCCGGGAAAAACCGGGAAACACCATATATTTT.

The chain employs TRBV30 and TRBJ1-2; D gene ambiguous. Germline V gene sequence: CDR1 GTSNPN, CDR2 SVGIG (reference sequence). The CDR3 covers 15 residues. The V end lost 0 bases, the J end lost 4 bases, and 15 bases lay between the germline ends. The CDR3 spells CAWSVTSPGSYGYTF. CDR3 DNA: TGTGCCTGGAGTGTAACTTCCCCAGGTTCCTATGGCTACACCTTC.

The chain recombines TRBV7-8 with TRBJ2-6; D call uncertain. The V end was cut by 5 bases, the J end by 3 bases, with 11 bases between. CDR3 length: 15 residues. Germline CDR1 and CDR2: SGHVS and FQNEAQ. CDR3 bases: TGTGCCAGCAGCCGAAGTAAACTTGGGGCCAACGTCCTGACTTTC. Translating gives CASSRSKLGANVLTF. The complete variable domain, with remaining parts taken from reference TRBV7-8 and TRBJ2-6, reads GAGVSQSPRYKVAKRGQDVALRCDPISGHVSLFWYQQALGQGPEFLTYFQNEAQLDKSGLPSDRFFAERPEGSVSTLKIQRTQQEDSAVYLCASSRSKLGANVLTFGAGSRLTVL.

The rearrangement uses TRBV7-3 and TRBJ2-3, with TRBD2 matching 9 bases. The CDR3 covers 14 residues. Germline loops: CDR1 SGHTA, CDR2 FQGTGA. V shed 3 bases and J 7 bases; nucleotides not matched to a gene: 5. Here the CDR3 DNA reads TGTGCCAGCAGCTTTAGCGGGAGAGAACATACGCAGTATTTT. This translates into CASSFSGREHTQYF.

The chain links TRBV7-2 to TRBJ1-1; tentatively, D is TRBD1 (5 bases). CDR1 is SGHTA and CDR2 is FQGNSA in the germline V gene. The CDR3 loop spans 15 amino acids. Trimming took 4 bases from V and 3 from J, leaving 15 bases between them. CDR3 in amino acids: CASSSLGVLDTEAFF. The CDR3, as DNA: TGTGCCAGCAGCTCTTTAGGGGTCCTGGACACTGAAGCTTTCTTT.

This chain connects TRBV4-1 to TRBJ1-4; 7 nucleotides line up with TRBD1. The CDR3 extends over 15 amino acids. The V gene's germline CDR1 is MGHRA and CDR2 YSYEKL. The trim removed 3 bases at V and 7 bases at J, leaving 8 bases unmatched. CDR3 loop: CASSQAGTDVEKLFF. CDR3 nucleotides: TGCGCCAGCAGCCAGGCCGGGACAGACGTTGAAAAACTGTTTTTT.

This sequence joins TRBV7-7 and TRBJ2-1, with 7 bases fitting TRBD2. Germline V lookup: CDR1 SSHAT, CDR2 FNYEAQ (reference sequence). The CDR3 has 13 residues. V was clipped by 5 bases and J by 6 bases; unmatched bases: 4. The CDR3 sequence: CASSLGLVNEQFF. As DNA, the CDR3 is TGTGCCAGCAGCCTAGGACTAGTCAATGAGCAGTTCTTC.

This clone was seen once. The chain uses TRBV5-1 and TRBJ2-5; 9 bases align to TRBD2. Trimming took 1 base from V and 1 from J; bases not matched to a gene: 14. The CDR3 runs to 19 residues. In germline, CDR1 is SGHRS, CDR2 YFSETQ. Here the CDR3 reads CASSLRAGGRPPLQETQYF. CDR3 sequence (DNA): TGCGCCAGCAGCTTGAGGGCGGGAGGGCGTCCTCCGCTCCAAGAGACCCAGTACTTC.

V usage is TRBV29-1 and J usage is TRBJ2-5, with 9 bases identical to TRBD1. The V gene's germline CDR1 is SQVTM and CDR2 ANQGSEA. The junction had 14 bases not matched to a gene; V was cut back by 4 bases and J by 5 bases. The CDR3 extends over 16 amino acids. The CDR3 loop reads CSVVGVYRGRRETQYF. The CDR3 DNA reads TGCAGCGTTGTGGGCGTTTACAGGGGGCGTAGGGAGACCCAGTACTTC.

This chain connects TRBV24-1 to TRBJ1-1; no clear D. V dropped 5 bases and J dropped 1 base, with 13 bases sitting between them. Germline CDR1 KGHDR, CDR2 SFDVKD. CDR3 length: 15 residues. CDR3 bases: TGTGCCACCAGTGGGCACACCGATGGGAACACTGAAGCTTTCTTT. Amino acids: CATSGHTDGNTEAFF.

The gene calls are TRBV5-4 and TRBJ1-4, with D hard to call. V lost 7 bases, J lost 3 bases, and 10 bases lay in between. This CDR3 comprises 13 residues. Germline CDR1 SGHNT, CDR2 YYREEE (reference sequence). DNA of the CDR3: TGTGCCAGCGGCGTTACGGCTAATGAAAAACTGTTTTTT. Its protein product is CASGVTANEKLFF.

The CDR3 sequence is CASTPHIDSSTDTQYF. In DNA, the CDR3 is TGTGCCAGCACCCCACATATCGACTCTAGCACAGATACGCAGTATTTT. V and J are TRBV9 and TRBJ2-3; no firm D call. CDR3 length equals 16 residues. Germline V gene sequence: CDR1 SGDLS, CDR2 YYNGEE. V was pared by 6 bases and J by 0 bases, with 17 bases between.

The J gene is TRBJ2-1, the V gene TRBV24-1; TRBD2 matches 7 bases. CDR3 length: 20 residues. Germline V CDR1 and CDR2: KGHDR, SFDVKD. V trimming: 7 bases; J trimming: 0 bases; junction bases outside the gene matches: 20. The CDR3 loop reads CATSVRAGTTSTFSYNEQFF. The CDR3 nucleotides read TGTGCCACCAGCGTGCGGGCCGGGACTACCTCGACGTTCTCCTACAATGAGCAGTTCTTC.

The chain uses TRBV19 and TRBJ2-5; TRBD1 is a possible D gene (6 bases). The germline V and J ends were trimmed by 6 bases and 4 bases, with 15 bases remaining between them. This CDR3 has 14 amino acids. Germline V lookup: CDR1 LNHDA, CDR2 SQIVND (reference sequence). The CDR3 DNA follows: TGTGCCAGTAGGGCCTATCTGGGGGCAGAGACCCAGTACTTC. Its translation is CASRAYLGAETQYF.

This CDR3 reads CATSDETGSGELFF. The CDR3 DNA is TGTGCCACCAGTGATGAGACAGGGTCCGGGGAGCTGTTTTTT. The J gene is TRBJ2-2, the V gene TRBV24-1; TRBD1 aligns across 7 bases. The CDR3 consists of 14 residues. Per germline, CDR1 KGHDR and CDR2 SFDVKD. V lost 3 bases to trimming and J lost 6 bases; unmatched junction nucleotides: 3.

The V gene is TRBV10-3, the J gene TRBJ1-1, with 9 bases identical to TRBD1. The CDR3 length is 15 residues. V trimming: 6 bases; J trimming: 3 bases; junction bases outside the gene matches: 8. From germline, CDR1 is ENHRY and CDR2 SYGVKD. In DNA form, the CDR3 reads TGTGCCATCAGCCCCGGACAGGGGCCATACACTGAAGCTTTCTTT. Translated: CAISPGQGPYTEAFF.

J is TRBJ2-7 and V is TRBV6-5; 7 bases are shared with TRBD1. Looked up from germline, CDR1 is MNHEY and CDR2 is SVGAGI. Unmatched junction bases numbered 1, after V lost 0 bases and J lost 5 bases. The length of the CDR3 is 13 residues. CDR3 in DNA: TGTGCCAGCAGTTACTCGACAGGGAACGAGCAGTACTTC. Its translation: CASSYSTGNEQYF.

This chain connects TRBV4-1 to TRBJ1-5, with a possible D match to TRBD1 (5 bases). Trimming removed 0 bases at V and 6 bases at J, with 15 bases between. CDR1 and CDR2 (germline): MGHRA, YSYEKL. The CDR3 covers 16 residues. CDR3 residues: CASSQDWGQVGQPQHF. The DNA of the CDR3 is TGCGCCAGCAGCCAAGATTGGGGCCAGGTAGGTCAGCCCCAGCATTTT.

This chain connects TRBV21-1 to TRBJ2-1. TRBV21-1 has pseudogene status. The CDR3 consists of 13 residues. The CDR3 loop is CASTPGPYNEQFF. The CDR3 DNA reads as TGTGCCAGCACTCCGGGACCCTACAATGAGCAGTTCTTC.

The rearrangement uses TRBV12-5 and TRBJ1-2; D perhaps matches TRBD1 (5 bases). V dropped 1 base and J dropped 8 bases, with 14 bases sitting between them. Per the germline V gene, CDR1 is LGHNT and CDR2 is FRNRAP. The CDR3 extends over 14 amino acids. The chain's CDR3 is CASGLGGEQKGYTF. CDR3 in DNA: TGTGCTAGTGGTTTGGGGGGGGAGCAGAAGGGCTACACCTTC.

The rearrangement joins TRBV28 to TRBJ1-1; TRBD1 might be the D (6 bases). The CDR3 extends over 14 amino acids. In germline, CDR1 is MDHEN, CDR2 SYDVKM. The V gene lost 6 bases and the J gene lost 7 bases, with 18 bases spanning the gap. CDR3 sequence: CASRPAGGLSEAFF. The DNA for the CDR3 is TGTGCCAGCAGGCCAGCTGGGGGGCTTAGTGAAGCTTTCTTT.

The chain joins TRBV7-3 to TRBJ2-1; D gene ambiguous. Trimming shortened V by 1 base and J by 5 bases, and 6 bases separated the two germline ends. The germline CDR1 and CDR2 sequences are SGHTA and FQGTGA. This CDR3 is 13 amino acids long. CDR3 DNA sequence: TGTGCCAGCAGCTTAATTAGGGACAATGAGCAGTTCTTC. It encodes CASSLIRDNEQFF. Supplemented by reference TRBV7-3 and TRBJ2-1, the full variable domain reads GAGVSQTPSNKVTEKGKYVELRCDPISGHTALYWYRQSLGQGPEFLIYFQGTGAADDSGLPNDRFFAVRPEGSVSTLKIQRTERGDSAVYLCASSLIRDNEQFFGPGTRLTVL.

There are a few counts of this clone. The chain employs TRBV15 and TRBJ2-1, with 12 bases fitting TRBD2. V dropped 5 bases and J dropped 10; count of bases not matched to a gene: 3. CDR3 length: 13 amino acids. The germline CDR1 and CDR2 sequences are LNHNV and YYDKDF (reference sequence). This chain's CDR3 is CATSAGLAGEQFF. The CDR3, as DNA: TGTGCCACCAGCGCCGGACTAGCGGGAGAGCAGTTCTTC.